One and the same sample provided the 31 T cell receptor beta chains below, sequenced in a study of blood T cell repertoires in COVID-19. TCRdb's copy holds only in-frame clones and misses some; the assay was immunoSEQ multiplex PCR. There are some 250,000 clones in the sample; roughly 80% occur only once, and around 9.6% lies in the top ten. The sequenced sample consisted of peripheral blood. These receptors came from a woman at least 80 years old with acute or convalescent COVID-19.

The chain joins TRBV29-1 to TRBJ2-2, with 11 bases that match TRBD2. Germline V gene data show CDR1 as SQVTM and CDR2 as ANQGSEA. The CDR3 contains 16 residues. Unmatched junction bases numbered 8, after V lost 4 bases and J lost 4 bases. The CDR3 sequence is CSVVLPSGGTTGELFF. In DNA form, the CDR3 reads TGCAGCGTTGTGTTGCCTAGCGGGGGGACCACCGGGGAGCTGTTTTTT.

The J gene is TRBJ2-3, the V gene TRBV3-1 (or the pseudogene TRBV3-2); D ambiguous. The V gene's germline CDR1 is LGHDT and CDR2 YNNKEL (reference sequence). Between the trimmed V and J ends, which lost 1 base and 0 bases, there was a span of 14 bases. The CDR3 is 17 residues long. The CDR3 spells CASSQGIITTSTDTQYF. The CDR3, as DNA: TGTGCCAGCAGCCAAGGCATCATCACGACTAGCACAGATACGCAGTATTTT.

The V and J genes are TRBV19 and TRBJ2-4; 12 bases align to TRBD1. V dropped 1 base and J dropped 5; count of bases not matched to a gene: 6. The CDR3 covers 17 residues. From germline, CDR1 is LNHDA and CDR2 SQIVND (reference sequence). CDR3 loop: CASSIVGTGGAENIQYF. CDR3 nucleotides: TGTGCCAGTAGTATAGTGGGGACAGGGGGCGCCGAAAACATTCAGTACTTC.

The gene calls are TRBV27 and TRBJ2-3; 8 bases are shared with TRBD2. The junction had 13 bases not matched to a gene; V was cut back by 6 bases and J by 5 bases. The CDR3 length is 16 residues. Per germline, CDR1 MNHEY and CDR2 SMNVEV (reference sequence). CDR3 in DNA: TGTGCCAGCAGCCACTCGACGGGGGGGGCCATAGATACGCAGTATTTT. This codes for CASSHSTGGAIDTQYF.

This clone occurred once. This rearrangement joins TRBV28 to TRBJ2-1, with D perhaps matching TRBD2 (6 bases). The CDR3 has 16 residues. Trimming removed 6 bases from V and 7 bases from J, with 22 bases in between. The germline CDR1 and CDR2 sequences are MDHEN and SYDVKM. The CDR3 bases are TGTGCCAGCAGGAAGGTGGGAACTAGCTTTAGGAATGAGCAGTTCTTC. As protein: CASRKVGTSFRNEQFF.

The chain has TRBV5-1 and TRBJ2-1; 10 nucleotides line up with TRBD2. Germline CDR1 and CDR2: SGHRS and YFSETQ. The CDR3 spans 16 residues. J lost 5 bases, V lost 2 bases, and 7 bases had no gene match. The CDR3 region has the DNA TGCGCCAGCAGCTTACCAGCGGGGGGGCCCCACAATGAGCAGTTCTTC. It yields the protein CASSLPAGGPHNEQFF.

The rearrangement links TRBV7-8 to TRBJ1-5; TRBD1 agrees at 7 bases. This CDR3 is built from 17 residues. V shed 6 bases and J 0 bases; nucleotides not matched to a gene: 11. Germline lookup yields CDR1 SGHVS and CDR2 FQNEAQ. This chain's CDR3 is CASSSTGPPVSNQPQHF. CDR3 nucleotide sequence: TGTGCCAGCAGTTCGACAGGGCCCCCCGTTAGCAATCAGCCCCAGCATTTT.

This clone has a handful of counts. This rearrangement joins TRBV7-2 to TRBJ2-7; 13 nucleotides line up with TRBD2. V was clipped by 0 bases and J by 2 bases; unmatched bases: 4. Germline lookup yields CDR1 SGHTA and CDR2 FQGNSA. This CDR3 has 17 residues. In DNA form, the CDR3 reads TGTGCCAGCAGCTTAGCGACTAGCGGGGGGTCCGCCTACGAGCAGTACTTC. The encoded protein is CASSLATSGGSAYEQYF.

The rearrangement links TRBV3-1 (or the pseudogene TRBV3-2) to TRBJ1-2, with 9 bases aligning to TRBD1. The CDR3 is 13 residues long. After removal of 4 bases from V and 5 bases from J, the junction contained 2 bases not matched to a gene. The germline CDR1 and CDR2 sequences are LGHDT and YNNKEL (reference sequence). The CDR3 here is CASSPTGGYGYTF. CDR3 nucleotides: TGTGCCAGCAGCCCGACAGGGGGATATGGCTACACCTTC.

The CDR3 DNA sequence: TGTGCCAGTGTTCCACAGGGAGTCTATGGCTACACCTTC. This codes for CASVPQGVYGYTF. The chain combines TRBV19 with TRBJ1-2; a weak D match, TRBD1 (6 bases). Germline V lookup: CDR1 LNHDA, CDR2 SQIVND (reference sequence). The CDR3 is 13 amino acids. V was trimmed by 8 bases and J by 4 bases, leaving 14 bases between them.

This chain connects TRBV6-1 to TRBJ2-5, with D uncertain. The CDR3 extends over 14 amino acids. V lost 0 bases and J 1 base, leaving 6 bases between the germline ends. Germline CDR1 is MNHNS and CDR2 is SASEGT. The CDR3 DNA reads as TGTGCCAGCAGTGAAGCGAGGCCCCAAGAGACCCAGTACTTC. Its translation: CASSEARPQETQYF.

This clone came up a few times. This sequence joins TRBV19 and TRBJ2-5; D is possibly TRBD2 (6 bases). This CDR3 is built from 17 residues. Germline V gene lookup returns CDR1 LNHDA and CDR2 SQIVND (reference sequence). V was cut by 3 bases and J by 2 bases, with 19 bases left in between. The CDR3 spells CASSMPGVAGRQETQYF. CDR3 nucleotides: TGTGCCAGTAGTATGCCGGGGGTTGCAGGGAGGCAAGAGACCCAGTACTTC.

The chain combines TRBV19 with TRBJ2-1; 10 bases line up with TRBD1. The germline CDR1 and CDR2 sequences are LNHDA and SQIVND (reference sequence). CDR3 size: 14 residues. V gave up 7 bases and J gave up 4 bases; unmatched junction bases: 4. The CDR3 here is CASNTGQGYNEQFF. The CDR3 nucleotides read TGTGCCAGTAATACGGGACAGGGGTACAATGAGCAGTTCTTC.

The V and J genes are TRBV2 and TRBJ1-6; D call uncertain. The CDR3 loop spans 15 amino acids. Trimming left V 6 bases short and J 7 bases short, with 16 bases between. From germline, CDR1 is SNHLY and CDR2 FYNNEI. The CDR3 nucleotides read TGTGCCAGCAGCGGGAGGGCCTTGGGGAATTCACCCCTCCACTTT. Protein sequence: CASSGRALGNSPLHF.

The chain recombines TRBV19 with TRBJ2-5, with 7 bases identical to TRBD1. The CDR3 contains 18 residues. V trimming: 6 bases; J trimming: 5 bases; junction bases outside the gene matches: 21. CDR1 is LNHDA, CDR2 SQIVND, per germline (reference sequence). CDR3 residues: CASRPTVGGFAQGETQYF. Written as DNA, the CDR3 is TGTGCCAGTAGGCCTACGGTAGGGGGCTTCGCCCAGGGGGAGACCCAGTACTTC.

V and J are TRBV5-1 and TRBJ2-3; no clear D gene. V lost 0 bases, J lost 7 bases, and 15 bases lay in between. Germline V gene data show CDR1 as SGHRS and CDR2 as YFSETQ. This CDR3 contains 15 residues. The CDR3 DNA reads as TGCGCCAGCAGCTTGGGGCAGGAAGGCTACAATACGCAGTATTTT. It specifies CASSLGQEGYNTQYF.

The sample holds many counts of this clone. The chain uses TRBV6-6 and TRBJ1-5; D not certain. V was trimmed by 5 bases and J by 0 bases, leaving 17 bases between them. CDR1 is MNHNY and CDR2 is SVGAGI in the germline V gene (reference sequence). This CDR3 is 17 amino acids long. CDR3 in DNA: TGTGCCAGCAGTCGATTTTCCAGGCTTTATAGCAATCAGCCCCAGCATTTT. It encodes CASSRFSRLYSNQPQHF.

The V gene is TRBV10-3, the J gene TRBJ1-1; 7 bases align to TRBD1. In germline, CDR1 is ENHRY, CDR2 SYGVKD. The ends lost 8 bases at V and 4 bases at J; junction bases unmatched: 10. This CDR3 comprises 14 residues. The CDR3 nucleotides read TGTGCCATCCGTACGGACTCAGGGGGCACTGAAGCTTTCTTT. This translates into CAIRTDSGGTEAFF.

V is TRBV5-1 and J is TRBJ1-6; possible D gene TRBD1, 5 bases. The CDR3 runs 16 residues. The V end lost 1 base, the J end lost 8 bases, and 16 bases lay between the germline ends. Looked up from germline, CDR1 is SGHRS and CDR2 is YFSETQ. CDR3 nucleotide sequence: TGCGCCAGCAGCTTGAGATGGCAGGGTTATGATTCACCCCTCCACTTT. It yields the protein CASSLRWQGYDSPLHF.

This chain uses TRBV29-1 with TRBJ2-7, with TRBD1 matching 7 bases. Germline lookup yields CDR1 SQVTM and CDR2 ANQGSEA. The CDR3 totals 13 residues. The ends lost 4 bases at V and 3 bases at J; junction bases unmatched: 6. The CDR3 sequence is CSVALQGVYEQYF. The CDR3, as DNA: TGCAGCGTTGCTCTGCAGGGGGTCTACGAGCAGTACTTC.

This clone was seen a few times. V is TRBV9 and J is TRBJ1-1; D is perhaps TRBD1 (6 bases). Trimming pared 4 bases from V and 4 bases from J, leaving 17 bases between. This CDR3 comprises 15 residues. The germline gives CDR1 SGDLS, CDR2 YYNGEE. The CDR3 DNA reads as TGTGCCAGCAGCCCAGACCCAGGGGCGACCACTGAAGCTTTCTTT. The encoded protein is CASSPDPGATTEAFF.

CDR3: CASSSRTGGQTEAFF. CDR3 nucleotide sequence: TGTGCCAGCAGCTCAAGGACAGGGGGCCAAACTGAAGCTTTCTTT. This sequence joins TRBV7-2 and TRBJ1-1, with 11 nucleotides matching TRBD1. Germline assignment: CDR1 SGHTA and CDR2 FQGNSA. The CDR3 contains 15 residues. The ends lost 4 bases at V and 5 bases at J; junction bases unmatched: 6.

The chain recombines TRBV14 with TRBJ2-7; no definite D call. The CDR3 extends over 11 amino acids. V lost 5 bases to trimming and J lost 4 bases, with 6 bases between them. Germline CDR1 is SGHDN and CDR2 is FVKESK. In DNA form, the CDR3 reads TGTGCCAGCAGCGAAACATACGAGCAGTACTTC. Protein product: CASSETYEQYF.

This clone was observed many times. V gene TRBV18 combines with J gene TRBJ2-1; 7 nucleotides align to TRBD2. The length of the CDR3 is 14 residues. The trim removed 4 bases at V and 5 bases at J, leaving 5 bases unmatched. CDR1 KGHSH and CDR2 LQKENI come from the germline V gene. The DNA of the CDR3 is TGTGCCAGCTCACAGATCCTAGCGGACAATGAGCAGTTCTTC. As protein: CASSQILADNEQFF.

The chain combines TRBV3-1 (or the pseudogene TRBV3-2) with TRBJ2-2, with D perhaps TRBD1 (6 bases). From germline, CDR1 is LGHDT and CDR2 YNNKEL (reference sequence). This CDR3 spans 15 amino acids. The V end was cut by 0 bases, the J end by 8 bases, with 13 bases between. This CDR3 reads CASSQDSAGVGELFF. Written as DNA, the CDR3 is TGTGCCAGCAGCCAAGATTCGGCAGGGGTGGGGGAGCTGTTTTTT.

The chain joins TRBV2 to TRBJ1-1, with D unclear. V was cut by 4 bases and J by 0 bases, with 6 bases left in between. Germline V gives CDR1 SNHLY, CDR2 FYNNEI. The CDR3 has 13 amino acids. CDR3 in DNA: TGTGCCAGCAGTGGAGGGCTGAACACTGAAGCTTTCTTT. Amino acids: CASSGGLNTEAFF. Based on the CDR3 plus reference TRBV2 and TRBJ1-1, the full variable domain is EPEVTQTPSHQVTQMGQEVILRCVPISNHLYFYWYRQILGQKVEFLVSFYNNEISEKSEIFDDQFSVERPDGSNFTLKIRSTKLEDSAMYFCASSGGLNTEAFFGQGTRLTVV.

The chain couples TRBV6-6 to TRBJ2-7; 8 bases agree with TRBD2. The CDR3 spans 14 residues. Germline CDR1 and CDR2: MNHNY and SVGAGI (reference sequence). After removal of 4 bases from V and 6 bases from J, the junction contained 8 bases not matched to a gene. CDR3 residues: CASSLFSGGGEQYF. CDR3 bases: TGTGCCAGCAGTTTGTTCTCGGGGGGGGGCGAGCAGTACTTC.

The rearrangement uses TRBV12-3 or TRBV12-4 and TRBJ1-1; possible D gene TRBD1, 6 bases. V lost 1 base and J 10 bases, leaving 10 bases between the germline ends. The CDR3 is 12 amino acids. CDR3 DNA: TGTGCCAGCAGTTTAGTTTCCAGGGGAGCTTTCTTT. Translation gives CASSLVSRGAFF.

DNA for the CDR3: TGTGCCAGCAGCCAAGATTGGACACAAGTGCAGTACTTC. As protein: CASSQDWTQVQYF. The chain is built from TRBV3-1 (or the pseudogene TRBV3-2) and TRBJ2-7, with D possibly matching TRBD1 (5 bases). This CDR3 contains 13 residues. Trimming pared 0 bases from V and 9 bases from J, leaving 12 bases between. Germline V gene sequence: CDR1 LGHDT, CDR2 YNNKEL (reference sequence).

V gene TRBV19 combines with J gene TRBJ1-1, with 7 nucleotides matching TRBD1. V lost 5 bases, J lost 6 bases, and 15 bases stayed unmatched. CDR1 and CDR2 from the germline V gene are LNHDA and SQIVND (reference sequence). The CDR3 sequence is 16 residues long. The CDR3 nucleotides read TGTGCCAGTAGTTCCCCGACGCGACAGGGTGCCCCTGAAGCTTTCTTT. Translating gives CASSSPTRQGAPEAFF.

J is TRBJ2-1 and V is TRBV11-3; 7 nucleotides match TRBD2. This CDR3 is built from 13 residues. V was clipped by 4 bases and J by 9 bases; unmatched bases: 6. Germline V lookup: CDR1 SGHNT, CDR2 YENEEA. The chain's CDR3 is CASSSTGTTEQFF. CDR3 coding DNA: TGTGCCAGCAGCTCCACTGGGACTACTGAGCAGTTCTTC.